The 28 T cell receptor beta chains below come from one sample, sequenced in a study of T cells in Graves' hyperthyroidism and ophthalmopathy (dated by TCRdb to between 2018 and 2020). The library was generated by multiplex PCR. These reads were obtained on an Illumina HiSeq 2000. The TCR beta CDR3 regions were amplified from RNA transcripts. The TCR CDR3 was subjected to a first round of RT-PCR using the HTBI primer set and the Qiagen OneStep RT-PCR kit. TCRdb cleaned the public reads at Q25 with fastp, built clones with MiXCR and kept in-frame beta chains. Each CDR3 protein gets just one entry, which takes the most common genes and DNA from the rows behind it. The sample has 250,000 to 300,000 distinct CDR3 sequences on record, about 14% of them singletons. About 14% of the sample lies in the top ten. The sequencing sample was made of blood. The receptors were sampled from a woman in her thirties or forties with Graves' hyperthyroidism that later progressed to Graves' ophthalmopathy.

This clonotype was counted many times. The chain couples TRBV20-1 to TRBJ1-1, with 7 bases identical to TRBD1. The germline CDR1 and CDR2 sequences are DFQATT and SNEGSKA (reference sequence). V shed 7 bases, J shed 1 base, and the junction held 3 bases outside the gene matches. This CDR3 comprises 12 residues. The CDR3 loop is CSVWTGNTEAFF. The CDR3 DNA follows: TGCAGTGTTTGGACAGGGAACACTGAAGCTTTCTTT.

The chain carries TRBV6-1 and TRBJ2-2; 9 nucleotides line up with TRBD1. This CDR3 comprises 15 residues. Looked up from germline, CDR1 is MNHNS and CDR2 is SASEGT. J was trimmed by 4 bases and V by 6 bases; bases with no gene match: 6. The CDR3 loop is CASRGQGKVTGELFF. For the CDR3, the DNA is TGTGCCAGCAGGGGACAGGGCAAGGTCACCGGGGAGCTGTTTTTT.

Remarks on this clonotype: A junction boundary mismatches the germline segment, possibly from a read error. The chain has TRBV6-5 and TRBJ1-3; a possible D gene is TRBD1 (6 bases). This CDR3 has 14 amino acids. From germline, CDR1 is MNHEY and CDR2 SVGAGI. The CDR3 DNA sequence: TGTGCCAGCAGTCTACAGGGATCTGGAGACACCATATATTTT. Encoded protein: CASSLQGSGDTIYF.

The CDR3 bases are TGTGCCTGGAGTCCTGGGAGACAGAGATACACTGAAGCTTTCTTT. Protein product: CAWSPGRQRYTEAFF. The chain combines TRBV30 with TRBJ1-1, with TRBD1 as a possible D gene (5 bases). With 2 bases removed from V and 3 bases from J, the gap between germline ends came to 16 bases. The CDR3 runs 15 residues. Germline lookup yields CDR1 GTSNPN and CDR2 SVGIG (reference sequence).

This clonotype was found many times. V usage is TRBV7-8 and J usage is TRBJ2-5; tentatively, D is TRBD2 (5 bases). The CDR3 is 14 residues long. Trimming took off 5 bases at V and 3 bases at J, with 13 bases between the two ends. Germline CDR1 is SGHVS and CDR2 is FQNEAQ. CDR3 DNA sequence: TGTGCCAGCAGCCCGCGGTGGGGAGAAGAGACCCAGTACTTC. It is translated as CASSPRWGEETQYF.

The rearrangement joins TRBV20-1 to TRBJ2-7, with no clear D. Germline CDR1 reads DFQATT; CDR2 reads SNEGSKA (reference sequence). CDR3 length: 13 residues. The V and J ends lost 4 bases and 0 bases respectively, with 10 bases between them. CDR3 DNA: TGCAGTGCTATTAACAGTAGCTCCTACGAGCAGTACTTC. It encodes CSAINSSSYEQYF.

This clonotype was observed at least ten times. V is TRBV20-1 and J is TRBJ2-5; maybe TRBD2 (5 bases). Germline V CDR1 and CDR2: DFQATT, SNEGSKA (reference sequence). The ends were cut back, 3 bases at V and 2 bases at J, with 13 bases in the middle. The CDR3 is 14 amino acids. CDR3 residues: CSARTGTKQETQYF. The CDR3 coding sequence is TGCAGTGCTAGGACGGGAACAAAGCAAGAGACCCAGTACTTC.

Note on this clonotype: One end of the junction does not line up with germline, which may come from a read error. The genes are TRBV9 and TRBJ1-3; possible D gene TRBD1, 5 bases. CDR3 length: 14 residues. The germline V gene has CDR1 SGDLS and CDR2 YYNGEE. The CDR3: CASSSDNSGNTMYF. For the CDR3, the DNA is TGTGCCAGCAGCTCGGACAACTCTGGAAACACCATGTATTTT.

This clonotype was detected ten times or more. V usage is TRBV6-5 and J usage is TRBJ2-7; no clear D. The CDR3 spans 13 residues. The germline V gene has CDR1 MNHEY and CDR2 SVGAGI. Trimming took 2 bases from V and 4 from J, leaving 9 bases between them. The CDR3 sequence: CASSYDSRYEQYF. DNA for the CDR3: TGTGCCAGCAGTTACGACTCGAGATACGAGCAGTACTTC.

This clonotype was detected many times. The V gene is TRBV14, the J gene TRBJ2-7; D possibly corresponds to TRBD2 (7 bases). The length of the CDR3 is 14 residues. Trimming left V 4 bases short and J 4 bases short, with 14 bases between. Germline CDR1 SGHDN, CDR2 FVKESK. This chain's CDR3 is CASSPGGRGYEQYF. The CDR3, as DNA: TGTGCCAGCAGCCCCGGGGGGCGTGGGTACGAGCAGTACTTC.

This chain uses TRBV10-1 with TRBJ2-3, with D perhaps TRBD2 (6 bases). Trimming cost V 6 bases and J 1 base, with 20 bases left between them. CDR1 and CDR2 (germline): WNHNN, SYGVQD (reference sequence). CDR3 length: 17 residues. The chain's CDR3 is CASSRRSGGPRTDTQYF. The CDR3 DNA is TGCGCCAGCAGCCGAAGATCAGGAGGGCCCCGCACAGATACGCAGTATTTT.

This clonotype occurred a few times. This chain joins TRBV6-1 and TRBJ2-2; D unclear. The CDR3 is made up of 14 amino acids. The V gene lost 6 bases and the J gene lost 1 base, with 9 bases spanning the gap. Germline V gene lookup returns CDR1 MNHNS and CDR2 SASEGT. CDR3 in amino acids: CASRHPGNTGELFF. CDR3 in DNA: TGTGCCAGCAGACACCCGGGGAACACCGGGGAGCTGTTTTTT.

This clonotype has a count of ten or more. This chain connects TRBV19 to TRBJ1-6; D is unresolved. The CDR3 sequence is 13 residues long. Germline V gene lookup returns CDR1 LNHDA and CDR2 SQIVND (reference sequence). The V and J ends lost 8 bases and 11 bases respectively, with 16 bases between them. For the CDR3, the DNA is TGTGCCAGTTCGGTGGTTAGCTCACCACCCCTCCACTTT. This sequence encodes CASSVVSSPPLHF.

This clonotype was observed many times. The rearrangement uses TRBV24-1 and TRBJ2-2; D is ambiguous. The germline V gene encodes CDR1 KGHDR and CDR2 SFDVKD. The CDR3 is made up of 16 amino acids. V lost 6 bases, J lost 0 bases, and 13 bases lay in between. CDR3 sequence reads: CATSQIVGPNTGELFF. DNA for the CDR3: TGTGCCACCAGTCAGATAGTAGGGCCGAACACCGGGGAGCTGTTTTTT.

On this clonotype: Germline is not matched at one junction end, which may reflect a read error. The rearrangement uses TRBV4-1 and TRBJ2-5, with D possibly being TRBD1 (5 bases). The CDR3 is 14 residues long. CDR1 and CDR2 from the germline V gene are MGHRA and YSYEKL. The CDR3 DNA reads TGCGCCAGCAGCCAAAATGACAGACAAGAGACCCCGTACTTC. It is translated as CASSQNDRQETPYF.

This clonotype was seen ten or more times. This chain joins TRBV20-1 and TRBJ2-1, with 9 bases matching TRBD2. The CDR3 length is 16 residues. With V trimmed by 2 bases and J by 3 bases, 8 bases remained unmatched. Per germline, CDR1 DFQATT and CDR2 SNEGSKA (reference sequence). For the CDR3, the DNA is TGCAGTGCTAGAATAGCGGGAGCTCGGGGCTACAATGAGCAGTTCTTC. Its translation is CSARIAGARGYNEQFF.

Ten or more counts support this clonotype. The J gene is TRBJ2-1, the V gene TRBV14; TRBD2 aligns across 13 bases. The junction had 10 bases not matched to a gene; V was cut back by 3 bases and J by 2 bases. The CDR3 is made up of 19 amino acids. Germline V gene lookup returns CDR1 SGHDN and CDR2 FVKESK. DNA of the CDR3: TGTGCCAGCAGCCACAGGACTAGCGGGAGTAGTAGCCCCTACAATGAGCAGTTCTTC. It is translated as CASSHRTSGSSSPYNEQFF.

Ten or more counts support this clonotype. The chain uses TRBV6-1 and TRBJ1-1; D not resolved. Trimming left V 0 bases short and J 4 bases short, with 3 bases between. The germline gives CDR1 MNHNS, CDR2 SASEGT. The CDR3 contains 12 residues. CDR3: CASSEAFTEAFF. As DNA, the CDR3 is TGTGCCAGCAGTGAAGCTTTCACTGAAGCTTTCTTT.

The chain couples TRBV4-1 to TRBJ2-1, with a weak D call TRBD1 (6 bases). This CDR3 comprises 15 residues. V lost 5 bases and J 2 bases, leaving 13 bases between the germline ends. Germline V gives CDR1 MGHRA, CDR2 YSYEKL. CDR3 loop: CASSWDTRAYNEQFF. The CDR3 DNA reads TGCGCCAGCAGCTGGGACACCCGCGCCTACAATGAGCAGTTCTTC.

This clonotype was counted many times. The J gene is TRBJ2-1, the V gene TRBV7-8, with 14 nucleotides matching TRBD2. This CDR3 spans 15 amino acids. Germline V gives CDR1 SGHVS, CDR2 FQNEAQ. Unmatched junction bases numbered 2, after V lost 2 bases and J lost 8 bases. The CDR3 is CASSLRLAGGDEQFF. The CDR3, as DNA: TGTGCCAGCAGCTTAAGACTAGCGGGAGGGGATGAGCAGTTCTTC.

This clonotype appeared many times. The chain recombines TRBV2 with TRBJ2-7; no firm D call. The CDR3 totals 13 residues. Germline V gives CDR1 SNHLY, CDR2 FYNNEI. V was pared by 0 bases and J by 6 bases, with 9 bases between. CDR3 amino acids: CASSEAPPPEQYF. The CDR3 nucleotides are TGTGCCAGCAGTGAAGCGCCTCCCCCCGAGCAGTACTTC.

This rearrangement joins TRBV28 to TRBJ2-7, with 8 bases matching TRBD1. Germline lookup yields CDR1 MDHEN and CDR2 SYDVKM. The ends lost 7 bases at V and 6 bases at J; junction bases unmatched: 23. The CDR3 extends over 18 amino acids. In DNA, the CDR3 is TGTGCCAGCAATCCTAGCGCAGGGGGCGGCCTAGGCACCCTCGAGCAGTACTTC. This translates into CASNPSAGGGLGTLEQYF. The entire variable domain, with the rest obtained from reference TRBV28 and TRBJ2-7, is as follows: DVKVTQSSRYLVKRTGEKVFLECVQDMDHENMFWYRQDPGLGLRLIYFSYDVKMKEKGDIPEGYSVSREKKERFSLILESASTNQTSMYLCASNPSAGGGLGTLEQYFGPGTRLTVT.

This clonotype has at least ten counts. The chain has TRBV2 and TRBJ2-2; the D is unclear. Trimming took off 5 bases at V and 4 bases at J, with 14 bases between the two ends. From germline, CDR1 is SNHLY and CDR2 FYNNEI. The CDR3 contains 15 residues. CDR3 loop: CASSPDSVGTGELFF. DNA of the CDR3: TGTGCCAGCAGTCCCGACTCAGTAGGCACCGGGGAGCTGTTTTTT.

This clonotype showed up many times. The J gene is TRBJ2-5, the V gene TRBV2; 13 bases are shared with TRBD2. In germline, CDR1 is SNHLY, CDR2 FYNNEI. V shed 4 bases, J shed 2 bases, and the junction held 1 base outside the gene matches. This CDR3 has 15 amino acids. This CDR3 is CASSGTSGGQETQYF. The CDR3 DNA is TGTGCCAGCAGTGGGACTAGCGGGGGACAAGAGACCCAGTACTTC. Drawing the rest from reference TRBV2 and TRBJ2-5, the complete variable domain is EPEVTQTPSHQVTQMGQEVILRCVPISNHLYFYWYRQILGQKVEFLVSFYNNEISEKSEIFDDQFSVERPDGSNFTLKIRSTKLEDSAMYFCASSGTSGGQETQYFGPGTRLLVL.

This clonotype was seen repeatedly, ten times or more. The rearrangement links TRBV27 to TRBJ2-3, with TRBD2 matching over 7 bases. Trimming removed 5 bases from V and 0 bases from J; junction bases left unmatched: 8. The CDR3 has 16 residues. CDR1 and CDR2 from the germline V gene are MNHEY and SMNVEV (reference sequence). In DNA form, the CDR3 reads TGTGCCAGCAGTACCCGGCTAGCGGCTAGCACAGATACGCAGTATTTT. Its protein is CASSTRLAASTDTQYF.

This clonotype was counted ten times or more. This chain links TRBV11-2 with TRBJ2-7; 10 bases fit TRBD2. V shed 6 bases and J 3 bases; nucleotides not matched to a gene: 11. CDR1 and CDR2 (germline): SGHAT, FQNNGV. The CDR3 consists of 16 residues. The DNA of the CDR3 is TGTGCCAGCAGACAACTAGCGGGGAGGGACTTCTACGAGCAGTACTTC. Its protein is CASRQLAGRDFYEQYF.

At least ten counts were recorded for this clonotype. The chain has TRBV2 and TRBJ2-1; a possible D gene is TRBD2 (7 bases). V was clipped by 8 bases and J by 12 bases, with 23 bases between them. CDR1 is SNHLY and CDR2 is FYNNEI in the germline V gene. The CDR3 is 14 amino acids. As DNA, the CDR3 is TGTGCCAGCCGAGCGGAGGGGGGGAGAATGTCGCAGTTCTTC. This translates into CASRAEGGRMSQFF.

J is TRBJ2-1 and V is TRBV2; a weak D match, TRBD2 (6 bases). This CDR3 comprises 15 residues. V lost 6 bases and J 6 bases, leaving 18 bases between the germline ends. The germline V gene encodes CDR1 SNHLY and CDR2 FYNNEI. The CDR3 spells CASSGMAGPGNEQFF. The CDR3 DNA is TGTGCCAGCAGCGGAATGGCGGGGCCCGGCAATGAGCAGTTCTTC.